One sample yielded the 19 T cell receptor beta chains listed below, sequenced in a study of blood T cell repertoires in COVID-19. Profiling relied on immunoSEQ multiplex PCR, and the TCRdb table lists in-frame clones only, not all of them. Here the sample spans tens of thousands of clones, around 82% being singletons. The sequenced material came from peripheral blood. These receptors originate from a woman aged 55-75 years with acute or convalescent COVID-19.

This chain uses TRBV7-2 with TRBJ1-5, with TRBD1 matching over 8 bases. The CDR3 runs 15 residues. V lost 4 bases and J lost 5; bases outside the gene matches: 7. Germline values: CDR1 SGHTA, CDR2 FQGNSA. CDR3 in amino acids: CASSSFGQGDQPQHF. The CDR3 DNA is TGTGCCAGCAGCTCATTCGGACAGGGAGATCAGCCCCAGCATTTT. The variable domain in full, with the rest retrieved from reference TRBV7-2 and TRBJ1-5, is GAGVSQSPSNKVTEKGKDVELRCDPISGHTALYWYRQSLGQGLEFLIYFQGNSAPDKSGLPSDRFSAERTGGSVSTLTIQRTQQEDSAVYLCASSSFGQGDQPQHFGDGTRLSIL.

This clone has a handful of counts. The rearrangement links TRBV9 to TRBJ2-7, with a tentative D call TRBD1 (7 bases). The germline gives CDR1 SGDLS, CDR2 YYNGEE. The CDR3 loop spans 12 amino acids. The V gene lost 7 bases and the J gene lost 6 bases, with 14 bases spanning the gap. The chain's CDR3 is CASSGGGPEQYF. In nucleotides, the CDR3 is TGTGCCAGCTCAGGAGGGGGCCCCGAGCAGTACTTC.

The chain has TRBV19 and TRBJ1-2; TRBD1 matches 8 bases. V lost 6 bases and J lost 4; bases outside the gene matches: 4. There are 13 residues in the CDR3. CDR1 is LNHDA, CDR2 SQIVND, per germline (reference sequence). The CDR3 is CASRGQASYGYTF. The DNA of the CDR3 is TGTGCCAGTAGGGGACAGGCTTCCTATGGCTACACCTTC.

The chain carries TRBV29-1 and TRBJ1-2; 9 bases are a match to TRBD1. Looked up from germline, CDR1 is SQVTM and CDR2 is ANQGSEA. The ends lost 0 bases at V and 8 bases at J; junction bases unmatched: 7. The CDR3 is 14 amino acids. The CDR3 DNA follows: TGCAGCGTTGAAGATCGAGGACAGGGGACGGGCTACACCTTC. Translating it yields CSVEDRGQGTGYTF.

This clone was counted a few times. Here the CDR3 reads CASKRGRGDGYTF. The CDR3 DNA reads as TGTGCCAGCAAAAGGGGACGGGGGGATGGCTACACCTTC. This rearrangement joins TRBV6-5 to TRBJ1-2, with a possible D match to TRBD1 (5 bases). The V end lost 7 bases, the J end lost 6 bases, and 15 bases lay between the germline ends. This CDR3 is built from 13 residues. Looked up from germline, CDR1 is MNHEY and CDR2 is SVGAGI.

The chain employs TRBV19 and TRBJ1-1, with a possible D match to TRBD1 (5 bases). Trimming cost V 3 bases and J 4 bases, with 15 bases left between them. From germline, CDR1 is LNHDA and CDR2 SQIVND (reference sequence). CDR3 size: 15 residues. CDR3 nucleotides: TGTGCCAGTAGTATCGAAGGGGCCGGGGGCACTGAAGCTTTCTTT. As protein: CASSIEGAGGTEAFF.

The chain employs TRBV10-3 and TRBJ1-1, with 8 bases fitting TRBD1. Trimming removed 11 bases from V and 1 base from J; junction bases left unmatched: 9. Germline V gene data show CDR1 as ENHRY and CDR2 as SYGVKD. The CDR3 extends over 14 amino acids. The CDR3 reads CASRKTGENTEAFF. The CDR3 DNA follows: TGTGCCTCCCGGAAGACAGGGGAGAACACTGAAGCTTTCTTT.

V gene TRBV18 combines with J gene TRBJ1-2; no reliable D call. The V end lost 3 bases, the J end lost 4 bases, and 21 bases lay between the germline ends. Germline assignment: CDR1 KGHSH and CDR2 LQKENI. The CDR3 runs to 17 residues. CDR3 protein: CASSPSGRDATVYGYTF. CDR3 sequence (DNA): TGTGCCAGCTCACCTTCAGGACGGGATGCCACGGTCTATGGCTACACCTTC. Supplemented by reference TRBV18 and TRBJ1-2, the full variable domain reads NAGVMQNPRHLVRRRGQEARLRCSPMKGHSHVYWYRQLPEEGLKFMVYLQKENIIDESGMPKERFSAEFPKEGPSILRIQQVVRGDSAAYFCASSPSGRDATVYGYTFGSGTRLTVV.

J is TRBJ2-7 and V is TRBV19; 10 positions agree with TRBD1. V gave up 5 bases and J gave up 0 bases; unmatched junction bases: 7. Germline lookup yields CDR1 LNHDA and CDR2 SQIVND (reference sequence). The CDR3 consists of 16 residues. The CDR3 coding sequence is TGTGCCAGTAGTTCCCGGACAGGGGGGACCTCCTACGAGCAGTACTTC. This encodes CASSSRTGGTSYEQYF. The whole variable domain, filled in from reference TRBV19 and TRBJ2-7, reads DGGITQSPKYLFRKEGQNVTLSCEQNLNHDAMYWYRQDPGQGLRLIYYSQIVNDFQKGDIAEGYSVSREKKESFPLTVTSAQKNPTAFYLCASSSRTGGTSYEQYFGPGTRLTVT.

The chain couples TRBV5-1 to TRBJ1-3; 8 nucleotides align to TRBD1. The CDR3 consists of 16 residues. The V gene end was trimmed by 4 bases and the J gene end by 0 bases; junction bases not matched to a gene: 6. The V gene's germline CDR1 is SGHRS and CDR2 YFSETQ. CDR3: CASSRDTGGSGNTIYF. CDR3 coding DNA: TGCGCCAGCAGCCGCGACACAGGGGGCTCTGGAAACACCATATATTTT.

V usage is TRBV3-1 (or the pseudogene TRBV3-2) and J usage is TRBJ2-2; 9 bases fit TRBD2. The V and J ends lost 2 bases and 0 bases, in that order; junction bases with no gene match: 10. Germline V gene sequence: CDR1 LGHDT, CDR2 YNNKEL (reference sequence). This CDR3 is built from 19 residues. DNA of the CDR3: TGTGCCAGCAGCCAAATACACGCGACTAGCGGCGCGAACACCGGGGAGCTGTTTTTT. This encodes CASSQIHATSGANTGELFF.

This clone was counted a single time. The rearrangement joins TRBV5-4 to TRBJ1-1, with a weak D call TRBD1 (6 bases). Trimming took 4 bases from V and 9 from J, leaving 10 bases between them. CDR3 length: 11 amino acids. Germline CDR1 and CDR2: SGHNT and YYREEE (reference sequence). This CDR3 reads CASSQDRKAFF. In DNA form, the CDR3 reads TGTGCCAGCAGCCAGGACAGAAAAGCTTTCTTT.

This chain uses TRBV30 with TRBJ1-4, with a weak D call TRBD1 (6 bases). CDR1 is GTSNPN, CDR2 SVGIG, per germline (reference sequence). Deletions cut 4 bases from V and 3 bases from J, with 15 bases between. The CDR3 spans 15 residues. The CDR3 is CAWTVGGASNEKLFF. The CDR3 region has the DNA TGTGCCTGGACCGTCGGGGGGGCGTCTAATGAAAAACTGTTTTTT.

For this clone: Other DNA sequences within the sample encode an identical CDR3. The J gene is TRBJ2-3, the V gene TRBV3-1 (or the pseudogene TRBV3-2); 10 bases are a match to TRBD2. The germline CDR1 and CDR2 sequences are LGHDT and YNNKEL (reference sequence). Unmatched junction bases numbered 6, after V lost 6 bases and J lost 3 bases. CDR3 size: 15 residues. For the CDR3, the DNA is TGTGCCAGCAGTTTGGCAGCGGGGGGGACAGATACGCAGTATTTT. This translates into CASSLAAGGTDTQYF.

This sequence joins TRBV15 and TRBJ2-3, with 8 bases matching TRBD1. The J segment lost 3 bases and the V segment lost 3 bases, leaving 5 bases of the junction unmatched. The CDR3 contains 15 residues. Per the germline V gene, CDR1 is LNHNV and CDR2 is YYDKDF (reference sequence). The CDR3 loop reads CATSRTGDGTDTQYF. Written as DNA, the CDR3 is TGTGCCACCAGCAGGACAGGGGATGGGACAGATACGCAGTATTTT.

V usage is TRBV11-2 and J usage is TRBJ2-7; maybe TRBD1 (6 bases). The V gene's germline CDR1 is SGHAT and CDR2 FQNNGV. The CDR3 spans 14 residues. V was pared by 4 bases and J by 6 bases, with 16 bases between. CDR3 nucleotide sequence: TGTGCCAGCAGCTCAACTCAGAACAGGGTCGAGCAGTACTTC. Translation: CASSSTQNRVEQYF.

The chain combines TRBV7-9 with TRBJ2-1; a possible D gene is TRBD1 (6 bases). The CDR3 contains 16 residues. In germline, CDR1 is SEHNR, CDR2 FQNEAQ (reference sequence). Between the trimmed V and J ends, which lost 4 bases and 0 bases, there was a span of 13 bases. The CDR3 loop reads CASSYGQFSSYNEQFF. CDR3 sequence (DNA): TGTGCCAGCAGCTATGGACAGTTCAGCTCCTACAATGAGCAGTTCTTC.

The rearrangement links TRBV3-1 (or the pseudogene TRBV3-2) to TRBJ1-2, with 7 positions matching TRBD1. The CDR3 sequence is 12 residues long. Germline V gives CDR1 LGHDT, CDR2 YNNKEL (reference sequence). With V trimmed by 8 bases and J by 2 bases, 2 bases remained unmatched. Here the CDR3 reads CASQGVNYGYTF. The CDR3 region has the DNA TGTGCCAGCCAGGGGGTGAACTATGGCTACACCTTC.

Notes on this clone: Other DNA sequences in this sample translate to the same CDR3. This chain links TRBV7-3 with TRBJ2-3, with D uncertain. Germline assignment: CDR1 SGHTA and CDR2 FQGTGA. CDR3 size: 15 residues. V lost 0 bases, J lost 0 bases, and 7 bases lay in between. This chain's CDR3 is CASSLTSRSTDTQYF. In DNA, the CDR3 is TGTGCCAGCAGCTTAACTAGCAGAAGCACAGATACGCAGTATTTT.